The 24 T cell receptor beta chains given below trace back to one sample, sequenced in a study of blood T cells in healthy people across ages. Through a sample-barcoded 5' primer and a J-beta primer mix, a second PCR was run for about 7 to 12 cycles. TCRdb processed the 5' RACE reads anew with MiXCR; each CDR3 protein has one entry. This repertoire shows under 1,100,000 distinct CDR3 sequences, 20% to 25% found once; its top ten account for about 0.72%. These data were likewise used in another study, on T cells of mothers and their children.

Sequencing used blood. The receptors here all came from a girl aged 2 to 9 in good health.

The chain has TRBV27 and TRBJ1-1, with D uncertain. Trimming took 0 bases from V and 6 from J, leaving 17 bases between them. CDR3 size: 16 residues. Germline V gene data show CDR1 as MNHEY and CDR2 as SMNVEV (reference sequence). The CDR3 loop reads CASSLSGPGCCAEAFF. DNA of the CDR3: TGTGCCAGCAGTTTATCGGGCCCGGGGTGTTGTGCTGAAGCTTTCTTT.

J is TRBJ1-1 and V is TRBV9; D might be TRBD1 (6 bases). The CDR3 consists of 15 residues. The germline gives CDR1 SGDLS, CDR2 YYNGEE. V was clipped by 4 bases and J by 5 bases, with 18 bases between them. The CDR3 loop is CASSPPGGGKTEAFF. The CDR3 DNA reads TGTGCCAGCAGCCCCCCGGGAGGGGGAAAGACTGAAGCTTTCTTT.

This clonotype has more than one count but fewer than ten. The chain couples TRBV12-3 or TRBV12-4 to TRBJ2-7; D is tentatively TRBD1 or TRBD2 (5 bases each). V was shortened by 3 bases and J by 6 bases, with 12 bases between the two germline ends. The CDR3 sequence is 13 residues long. As DNA, the CDR3 is TGTGCCAGCAGTTTTGGGGGTCTGGGCGAGCAGTACTTC. Protein sequence: CASSFGGLGEQYF.

This clonotype was seen only a few times. V gene TRBV28 combines with J gene TRBJ2-2, with 10 positions matching TRBD2. Trimming cost V 6 bases and J 6 bases; bases outside gene matches: 7. CDR1 and CDR2 (germline): MDHEN, SYDVKM. The CDR3 length is 15 residues. The CDR3 loop reads CASRVAGGRAGELFF. CDR3 coding DNA: TGTGCCAGCAGGGTAGCGGGAGGAAGGGCCGGGGAGCTGTTTTTT.

The chain carries TRBV27 and TRBJ2-7; 8 bases match TRBD1. The junction had 11 bases not matched to a gene; V was cut back by 5 bases and J by 2 bases. CDR3 length: 16 amino acids. CDR1 and CDR2 (germline): MNHEY, SMNVEV (reference sequence). CDR3 DNA sequence: TGTGCCAGCAGTCTAATAGGACAGGGTTTCGCCTACGAGCAGTACTTC. It translates to CASSLIGQGFAYEQYF.

This clonotype was detected a few times. This sequence joins TRBV5-1 and TRBJ2-1, with 9 bases that match TRBD1. This CDR3 has 14 residues. J lost 9 bases, V lost 4 bases, and 8 bases had no gene match. CDR1 is SGHRS and CDR2 is YFSETQ in the germline V gene. Here the CDR3 DNA reads TGCGCCAGCAGCCCGCGGGGGACAGGGAGTGAGCAGTTCTTC. Encoded protein: CASSPRGTGSEQFF. Using reference TRBV5-1 and TRBJ2-1 for the parts outside the CDR3, the full variable domain is KAGVTQTPRYLIKTRGQQVTLSCSPISGHRSVSWYQQTPGQGLQFLFEYFSETQRNKGNFPGRFSGRQFSNSRSEMNVSTLELGDSALYLCASSPRGTGSEQFFGPGTRLTVL.

As for this clonotype: The missing conserved phenylalanine or tryptophan at the end of this CDR3 makes a read error likely. The rearrangement joins TRBV12-3 or TRBV12-4 to TRBJ1-4, with D possibly matching TRBD1 (5 bases). The CDR3 loop spans 14 amino acids. V was shortened by 1 base and J by 11 bases, with 14 bases between the two germline ends. This CDR3 is CASSLVTTGPKLFL. The CDR3 DNA follows: TGTGCCAGCAGTTTAGTAACCACGGGACCCAAACTGTTTCTT.

V is TRBV10-3 and J is TRBJ2-2, with D possibly matching TRBD2 (5 bases). The V gene lost 7 bases and the J gene lost 1 base, with 22 bases spanning the gap. The CDR3 covers 18 residues. The germline V gene encodes CDR1 ENHRY and CDR2 SYGVKD. CDR3 region: CAIIRDSDLPQNTGELFF. For the CDR3, the DNA is TGTGCCATCATAAGGGATAGCGACCTACCTCAGAACACCGGGGAGCTGTTTTTT.

The sample holds a few counts of this clonotype. The CDR3 coding sequence is TGTGCCAGCAGCTTTGATGGCTCCTACAATGAGCAGTTCTTC. This encodes CASSFDGSYNEQFF. This chain connects TRBV11-2 to TRBJ2-1, with unresolved D. Trimming shortened V by 3 bases and J by 0 bases, and 6 bases separated the two germline ends. Germline lookup yields CDR1 SGHAT and CDR2 FQNNGV. CDR3 length equals 14 residues.

This clonotype has a handful of counts. This sequence joins TRBV7-2 and TRBJ2-3; D is perhaps TRBD2 (7 bases). V was clipped by 1 base and J by 5 bases, with 16 bases between them. Germline CDR1 and CDR2: SGHTA and FQGNSA. The CDR3 loop spans 16 amino acids. In nucleotides, the CDR3 is TGTGCCAGCAGCTTAGGTGGCGGGGGCCGAGGAGATACGCAGTATTTT. This gives the protein CASSLGGGGRGDTQYF. Looking up the rest from reference TRBV7-2 and TRBJ2-3 gives the full variable domain: GAGVSQSPSNKVTEKGKDVELRCDPISGHTALYWYRQSLGQGLEFLIYFQGNSAPDKSGLPSDRFSAERTGGSVSTLTIQRTQQEDSAVYLCASSLGGGGRGDTQYFGPGTRLTVL.

This rearrangement joins TRBV6-5 to TRBJ1-1; the match to TRBD1 covers 9 bases. The junction had 5 bases not matched to a gene; V was cut back by 5 bases and J by 4 bases. This CDR3 spans 14 amino acids. Germline V gene data show CDR1 as MNHEY and CDR2 as SVGAGI. This chain's CDR3 is CASSMTGGRTEAFF. CDR3 bases: TGTGCCAGCAGTATGACAGGGGGTCGCACTGAAGCTTTCTTT.

In this sample, this clonotype turned up once. V and J are TRBV12-3 or TRBV12-4 and TRBJ2-1, with TRBD2 as a possible D gene (6 bases). Between the trimmed V and J ends, which lost 9 bases and 12 bases, there was a span of 24 bases. This CDR3 comprises 14 residues. DNA of the CDR3: TGTGCCAGTACTCAACCCCAGGAGGGGAGTGGGCAGTTCTTC. This sequence encodes CASTQPQEGSGQFF.

This clonotype came up a few times. V usage is TRBV20-1 and J usage is TRBJ2-7; no firm D call. With 4 bases removed from V and 5 bases from J, the gap between germline ends came to 15 bases. The CDR3 extends over 13 amino acids. CDR1 is DFQATT and CDR2 is SNEGSKA in the germline V gene (reference sequence). Here the CDR3 reads CSAILSFEDEQYF. CDR3 nucleotide sequence: TGCAGTGCTATCCTGTCCTTTGAGGACGAGCAGTACTTC.

The V and J genes are TRBV7-3 and TRBJ2-7; 8 nucleotides align to TRBD1. This CDR3 comprises 12 residues. The germline CDR1 and CDR2 sequences are SGHTA and FQGTGA. Trimming at V came to 5 bases and at J to 6 bases, leaving 3 bases not matched to a gene. The CDR3 nucleotides are TGTGCCAGCAGCGTAGGGACAGGCGAGCAGTACTTC. It specifies CASSVGTGEQYF.

The rearrangement joins TRBV29-1 to TRBJ2-5; D might be TRBD1 (5 bases). With the DNA end fitting TRBJ2-1 better, the J assignment may be wrong. The CDR3 covers 14 residues. From germline, CDR1 is SQVTM and CDR2 ANQGSEA. CDR3 residues: CSVVGRVVANEQFF. In DNA form, the CDR3 reads TGCAGCGTTGTAGGCAGGGTAGTGGCCAATGAGCAGTTCTTC.

In this sample, this clonotype turned up a few times. The gene calls are TRBV7-9 and TRBJ1-4, with D unresolved. The CDR3 extends over 11 amino acids. Germline V gene sequence: CDR1 SEHNR, CDR2 FQNEAQ (reference sequence). Trimming pared 5 bases from V and 6 bases from J, leaving 4 bases between. CDR3 loop: CASSEDEKLFF. CDR3 nucleotides: TGTGCCAGCAGCGAAGATGAAAAACTGTTTTTT.

This rearrangement joins TRBV3-1 to TRBJ1-2; D remains ambiguous. The CDR3 covers 11 residues. Trimming removed 1 base at V and 7 bases at J, with 4 bases between. Germline CDR1 LGHDT, CDR2 YNNKEL (reference sequence). CDR3 bases: TGTGCCAGCAGCCAAGGTCGTGGCTACACCTTC. Translation gives CASSQGRGYTF.

This clonotype was picked up a small number of times. The V call is TRBV20-1, the J call TRBJ2-1; either TRBD1 or TRBD2 may supply D (5 bases each). The V gene lost 7 bases and the J gene lost 4 bases, with 11 bases spanning the gap. Germline CDR1 reads DFQATT; CDR2 reads SNEGSKA (reference sequence). The CDR3 is made up of 12 amino acids. DNA of the CDR3: TGCAGTGGTACCGGGGCTTACAATGAGCAGTTCTTC. This sequence encodes CSGTGAYNEQFF.

This chain connects TRBV4-2 to TRBJ2-5; D ambiguous. The J call may be mistaken, given a closer DNA end match to TRBJ2-7. Per the germline V gene, CDR1 is LGHNA and CDR2 is YNFKEQ. This CDR3 spans 15 amino acids. The CDR3 DNA follows: TGTGCCAGCAGCCAAGGGATGGATCCATCCTACGAGCAGTACTTC. It specifies CASSQGMDPSYEQYF.

In its sample, this clonotype was seen a few times. V and J are TRBV13 and TRBJ2-1, with a weak D call TRBD1 (5 bases). Matching the DNA end better, TRBJ2-7 makes the J call doubtful. The germline V gene has CDR1 PRHDT and CDR2 FYEKMQ (reference sequence). This CDR3 contains 13 residues. The CDR3 nucleotides are TGTGCCAGCAGCTTATCCGTTAGGGGCGAGCAGTACTTC. This translates into CASSLSVRGEQYF.

This clonotype was seen only a few times. J is TRBJ2-1 and V is TRBV19; 12 bases match TRBD2. The CDR3 loop spans 16 amino acids. The germline CDR1 and CDR2 sequences are LNHDA and SQIVND (reference sequence). V lost 5 bases and J lost 0; bases outside the gene matches: 2. The CDR3 sequence is CASSLLAGGSYNEQFF. The DNA of the CDR3 is TGTGCCAGTAGTCTACTAGCGGGGGGCTCCTACAATGAGCAGTTCTTC. The full variable domain, with the rest looked up from reference TRBV19 and TRBJ2-1, is DGGITQSPKYLFRKEGQNVTLSCEQNLNHDAMYWYRQDPGQGLRLIYYSQIVNDFQKGDIAEGYSVSREKKESFPLTVTSAQKNPTAFYLCASSLLAGGSYNEQFFGPGTRLTVL.

The genes are TRBV20-1 and TRBJ1-2; D gene ambiguous. V shed 3 bases and J shed 5 bases, with 19 bases lying between them. Germline CDR1 reads DFQATT; CDR2 reads SNEGSKA (reference sequence). This CDR3 is 15 amino acids long. CDR3 nucleotide sequence: TGCAGTGCTAGGACCCACCCGGCTGAACTTTATGGCTACACCTTC. This codes for CSARTHPAELYGYTF.

The V gene is TRBV27, the J gene TRBJ2-2; D is unresolved. CDR1 is MNHEY and CDR2 is SMNVEV in the germline V gene (reference sequence). Trimming took 6 bases from V and 0 from J, leaving 8 bases between them. This CDR3 has 14 amino acids. CDR3 sequence reads: CASSTESNTGELFF. CDR3 nucleotides: TGTGCCAGCAGCACGGAATCGAACACCGGGGAGCTGTTTTTT.

This rearrangement joins TRBV4-1 to TRBJ2-7; 7 nucleotides line up with TRBD1. With V trimmed by 4 bases and J by 2 bases, 8 bases remained unmatched. The CDR3 length is 15 residues. Germline-derived CDR1 and CDR2 are MGHRA and YSYEKL. CDR3 loop: CASSPPGQTPYEQYF. The CDR3 DNA reads TGCGCCAGCAGCCCCCCGGGACAGACACCCTACGAGCAGTACTTC.